The 21 T cell receptor beta chains below come from one sample, sequenced in a study of T cells in Graves' hyperthyroidism and ophthalmopathy. The investigators amplified TCR beta CDR3 regions from RNA transcripts. TCR CDR3 regions were first amplified by RT-PCR with HTBI primers. TCRdb re-analysed the multiplex PCR reads in MiXCR, keeping a single row per CDR3 protein. The sample gives fewer than 250,000 distinct CDR3 sequences, about a sixth of which show up once; around 30% is in the top ten. Sequencing was done on a sample of blood. The receptors stem from a woman in her late teens or twenties with Graves' ophthalmopathy.

This clonotype was observed at least ten times. The chain has TRBV28 and TRBJ2-4; TRBD1 matches at 7 bases. This CDR3 spans 16 amino acids. From germline, CDR1 is MDHEN and CDR2 SYDVKM. After removal of 4 bases from V and 1 base from J, the junction contained 7 bases not matched to a gene. CDR3 protein: CASSSPDRVAKNIQYF. The CDR3 bases are TGTGCCAGCAGTTCCCCCGACAGGGTGGCCAAAAACATTCAGTACTTC.

The table lists this clonotype with many counts. The chain has TRBV5-6 and TRBJ2-1; 13 positions match TRBD2. The length of the CDR3 is 16 residues. With V trimmed by 1 base and J by 8 bases, 6 bases remained unmatched. Germline CDR1 and CDR2: SGHDT and YYEEEE. The CDR3 spells CASSLTSGGERDEQFF. The CDR3 DNA sequence: TGTGCCAGCAGCTTGACTAGCGGGGGGGAGAGGGATGAGCAGTTCTTC.

This clonotype has a count of ten or more. This rearrangement joins TRBV6-1 to TRBJ1-6, with 7 nucleotides matching TRBD1. Germline V CDR1 and CDR2: MNHNS, SASEGT. This CDR3 has 17 residues. V dropped 6 bases and J dropped 6; count of bases not matched to a gene: 14. The CDR3 reads CASRIKGGTASNSPLHF. CDR3 bases: TGTGCCAGCAGAATTAAGGGGGGGACAGCTTCTAATTCACCCCTCCACTTT.

About this clonotype: One junction end does not reproduce the germline sequence, and a read error may be involved. V gene TRBV6-2 or TRBV6-3 combines with J gene TRBJ1-5; D gene unclear. Germline CDR1 reads MNHEY; CDR2 reads SVGEGT. This CDR3 comprises 12 residues. CDR3 coding DNA: TGTGCCAGCGGTCATAGCAATCAACCCCAGCATTTT. Translating gives CASGHSNQPQHF.

A remark on this clonotype: Germline and junction disagree at one end, which may indicate a read error. J is TRBJ2-7 and V is TRBV3-1, with D possibly matching TRBD1 (6 bases). CDR1 is LGHDT, CDR2 YNNKEL, per germline (reference sequence). This CDR3 has 16 residues. CDR3 protein: CASSRGTGTNSYEQYF. DNA for the CDR3: TGCGCCAGCAGCCGAGGGACCGGGACAAATTCCTACGAGCAGTACTTC.

This clonotype was detected many times. V gene TRBV20-1 combines with J gene TRBJ2-5; D ambiguous. Trimming stripped 0 bases from V and 3 bases from J, with 17 bases between. Per the germline V gene, CDR1 is DFQATT and CDR2 is SNEGSKA (reference sequence). The CDR3 extends over 16 amino acids. Here the CDR3 DNA reads TGCAGTGCTAGAGATCCGAATCGAATGGACGAAGAGACCCAGTACTTC. Its translation: CSARDPNRMDEETQYF.

The CDR3 here is CASSTGGGLSGTDTQYF. For the CDR3, the DNA is TGCGCCAGCAGCACAGGGGGTGGCCTCTCTGGCACAGATACGCAGTATTTT. This chain uses TRBV4-1 with TRBJ2-3; 8 positions agree with TRBD1. Trimming took 5 bases from V and 1 from J; bases not matched to a gene: 11. Germline CDR1 MGHRA, CDR2 YSYEKL. This CDR3 is built from 17 residues.

This clonotype was found a few times. Written as DNA, the CDR3 is TGTGCCAGCAGTGACTCGGGGCACAGTAGTGAAGCTTTCTTT. It is translated as CASSDSGHSSEAFF. V is TRBV6-4 and J is TRBJ1-1; D is possibly TRBD1 (5 bases). Trimming left V 0 bases short and J 7 bases short, with 12 bases between. This CDR3 has 14 residues. The germline gives CDR1 MRHNA, CDR2 SNTAGT.

This clonotype was detected ten times or more. V usage is TRBV2 and J usage is TRBJ2-7; TRBD1 or TRBD2 may be the D gene (6 bases each). The CDR3 covers 15 residues. Germline V lookup: CDR1 SNHLY, CDR2 FYNNEI. V lost 8 bases and J lost 5, with 22 bases in between. The CDR3 sequence is CASFRDTSRRNEQYF. In nucleotides, the CDR3 is TGTGCCAGCTTCCGGGACACTAGCCGTAGAAACGAGCAGTACTTC.

This clonotype occurred many times. The chain joins TRBV2 to TRBJ2-1, with D maybe TRBD1 (6 bases). Trimming removed 10 bases at V and 2 bases at J, with 12 bases between. CDR3 length: 13 amino acids. The germline gives CDR1 SNHLY, CDR2 FYNNEI. The CDR3 DNA is TGTGCCATACTCCGGGACACCTACAATGAGCAGTTCTTC. It translates to CAILRDTYNEQFF. The whole variable domain, filled in from reference TRBV2 and TRBJ2-1, reads EPEVTQTPSHQVTQMGQEVILRCVPISNHLYFYWYRQILGQKVEFLVSFYNNEISEKSEIFDDQFSVERPDGSNFTLKIRSTKLEDSAMYFCAILRDTYNEQFFGPGTRLTVL.

This clonotype was detected many times. The V gene is TRBV28, the J gene TRBJ2-7, with D perhaps TRBD2 (5 bases). Germline V gene data show CDR1 as MDHEN and CDR2 as SYDVKM. The CDR3 loop spans 15 amino acids. Trimming took 2 bases from V and 0 from J, leaving 11 bases between them. CDR3 nucleotides: TGTGCCAGCAGTTTAATGGACTCAGGCTCCTACGAGCAGTACTTC. Translating it yields CASSLMDSGSYEQYF.

This clonotype was detected ten times or more. The V gene is TRBV24-1, the J gene TRBJ1-1; no definite D call. Per the germline V gene, CDR1 is KGHDR and CDR2 is SFDVKD. The CDR3 has 13 residues. V was clipped by 3 bases and J by 6 bases, with 10 bases between them. The CDR3 nucleotides read TGTGCCACCAGTGATAGTACCGGGGCTGAAGCTTTCTTT. Its translation is CATSDSTGAEAFF.

There are many counts of this clonotype. The chain couples TRBV5-1 to TRBJ1-1; the D is unclear. The V end lost 3 bases, the J end lost 4 bases, and 10 bases lay between the germline ends. Per the germline V gene, CDR1 is SGHRS and CDR2 is YFSETQ. This CDR3 has 13 residues. CDR3 in amino acids: CASSWNSATEAFF. As DNA, the CDR3 is TGCGCCAGCAGCTGGAACAGCGCCACTGAAGCTTTCTTT.

This clonotype was detected a few times. The chain uses TRBV5-6 and TRBJ2-7, with TRBD1 matching 9 bases. With V trimmed by 0 bases and J by 7 bases, 11 bases remained unmatched. The CDR3 totals 16 residues. The germline CDR1 and CDR2 sequences are SGHDT and YYEEEE. DNA of the CDR3: TGTGCCAGCAGCTTGGGGGGGACAGGGTTAAGTGGAGAGCAGTACTTC. It translates to CASSLGGTGLSGEQYF.

This clonotype was detected many times. The chain combines TRBV20-1 with TRBJ1-1; the D is unclear. The germline V and J ends were trimmed by 5 bases and 0 bases, with 13 bases remaining between them. The CDR3 covers 14 residues. CDR1 is DFQATT, CDR2 SNEGSKA, per germline (reference sequence). CDR3 sequence (DNA): TGCAGTGCTGGAAATATCTTCATGAACACTGAAGCTTTCTTT. This sequence encodes CSAGNIFMNTEAFF.

This clonotype came up many times. The chain carries TRBV11-2 and TRBJ2-2, with D perhaps TRBD2 (6 bases). The CDR3 sequence is 14 residues long. In germline, CDR1 is SGHAT, CDR2 FQNNGV. The germline V and J ends were trimmed by 5 bases and 4 bases, with 11 bases remaining between them. The CDR3 DNA reads as TGTGCCAGCAGCAGAACAGCGGGCACCGGGGAGCTGTTTTTT. This translates into CASSRTAGTGELFF.

The chain joins TRBV30 to TRBJ2-1; the match to TRBD2 covers 12 bases. CDR1 and CDR2 from the germline V gene are GTSNPN and SVGIG (reference sequence). J gave up 5 bases and V 3 bases, and 8 bases lay outside the gene matches. The CDR3 spans 16 residues. For the CDR3, the DNA is TGTGCCTGGAGCTATTCTAGCGGGAGGGCCCACAATGAGCAGTTCTTC. This translates into CAWSYSSGRAHNEQFF.

This clonotype was observed at least ten times. The chain is built from TRBV18 and TRBJ1-1, with 9 bases lining up with TRBD1. The trim removed 0 bases at V and 2 bases at J, leaving 1 base unmatched. This CDR3 region has 15 residues. Germline V gene lookup returns CDR1 KGHSH and CDR2 LQKENI. The CDR3 nucleotides are TGTGCCAGCTCACCACCGACAGGGGGTAACACTGAAGCTTTCTTT. Translated: CASSPPTGGNTEAFF.

This clonotype occurred many times. The rearrangement joins TRBV28 to TRBJ1-1; D unclear. CDR1 is MDHEN, CDR2 SYDVKM, per germline. V lost 1 base and J 10 bases, leaving 13 bases between the germline ends. The CDR3 is 13 residues long. In DNA form, the CDR3 reads TGTGCCAGCAGTTTATTAGGACTGAAGGCAGCTTTCTTT. It codes for CASSLLGLKAAFF.

This clonotype has at least ten counts. The chain joins TRBV15 to TRBJ2-7, with D perhaps matching TRBD1 or TRBD2 (5 bases each). The CDR3 loop spans 14 amino acids. V lost 1 base, J lost 3 bases, and 10 bases lay in between. CDR1 and CDR2 (germline): LNHNV, YYDKDF (reference sequence). CDR3 DNA sequence: TGTGCCACCAGCAGAGTTGGGGCGGGCTACGAGCAGTACTTC. It is translated as CATSRVGAGYEQYF.

This clonotype was observed at least ten times. The V and J genes are TRBV24-1 and TRBJ2-3, with TRBD1 as a possible D gene (8 bases). The CDR3 is 14 amino acids. Germline lookup yields CDR1 KGHDR and CDR2 SFDVKD. V was cut by 3 bases and J by 8 bases, with 14 bases left in between. CDR3: CATSDIYRGGTQYF. DNA of the CDR3: TGTGCCACCAGTGATATTTACAGGGGGGGTACGCAGTATTTT.